What follows are 2 T cell receptor beta chains derived from one specimen sequenced in a study of identifying expanded T cells in peripheral blood. Measured with immunoSEQ multiplex PCR; TCRdb has only the in-frame clones, and not every one. The sample records around 63,000 clones, more than 75% being singletons. Sequencing used blood. The receptors come from a person between 18 and 69 years old in good health.

V is TRBV5-6 and J is TRBJ1-4; D gene ambiguous. Germline-derived CDR1 and CDR2 are SGHDT and YYEEEE. This CDR3 has 11 amino acids. V shed 0 bases and J shed 12 bases, with 6 bases lying between them. The CDR3 DNA reads as TGTGCCAGCAGCTTGGCCGGGGAACTGTTTTTT. Its translation: CASSLAGELFF.

The chain has TRBV5-1 and TRBJ1-2, with D unresolved. V lost 0 bases to trimming and J lost 4 bases, with 7 bases between them. Germline CDR1 reads SGHRS; CDR2 reads YFSETQ. The CDR3 extends over 13 amino acids. The CDR3 is CASSLAVAYGYTF. The CDR3 coding sequence is TGCGCCAGCAGCTTGGCGGTCGCCTATGGCTACACCTTC.